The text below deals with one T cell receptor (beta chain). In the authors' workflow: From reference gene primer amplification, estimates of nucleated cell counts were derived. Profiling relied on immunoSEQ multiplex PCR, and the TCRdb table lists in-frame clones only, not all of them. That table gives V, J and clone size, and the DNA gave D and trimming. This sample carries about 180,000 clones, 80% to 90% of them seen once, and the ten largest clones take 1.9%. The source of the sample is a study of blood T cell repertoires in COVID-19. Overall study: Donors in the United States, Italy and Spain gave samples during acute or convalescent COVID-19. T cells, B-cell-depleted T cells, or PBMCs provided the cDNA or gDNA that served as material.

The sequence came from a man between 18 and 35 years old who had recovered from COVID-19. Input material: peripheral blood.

CDR3 in amino acids: CASSSLRTGKGTEAFF. DNA for the CDR3: TGTGCCAGTAGTAGCCTTAGGACAGGAAAAGGCACTGAAGCTTTCTTT. The chain uses TRBV19 and TRBJ1-1, with 7 bases aligning to TRBD1. Germline CDR1 reads LNHDA; CDR2 reads SQIVND (reference sequence). CDR3 length: 16 amino acids. Unmatched junction bases numbered 12, after V lost 4 bases and J lost 4 bases.